The T cell receptor (beta chain) described here comes from a study of prognosis after radiotherapy for stage I lung cancer. About the study: Newly diagnosed primary stage I lung tumors were found in fourteen patients, while oligometastatic NSCLC after surgical resection of the primary tumor was found in 4 to 6. Adenocarcinomas accounted for the tumors of twelve patients, and squamous cell carcinomas for those of 7 or 8. The study's findings and limits: Unique TCR clone counts fell after stereotactic body radiation therapy, median around 10,000 versus 6,900.

Genomic DNA yielded TCR beta CDR3, amplified by two-round multiplex PCR. Round one of PCR was performed, and it used primers specific to each TRBV and TRBJ gene. Each CDR3 protein gets one entry after TCRdb re-called the multiplex PCR reads with MiXCR. The table lists approximately 13,000 distinct CDR3 sequences, around a third of them singletons. This clonotype was seen many times. Its specificity is not known. The CDR3 has 15 amino acids. Trimming removed 5 bases from V and 10 bases from J, with 21 bases in between. Germline V gene data show CDR1 as MDHEN and CDR2 as SYDVKM. This specimen was PBMCs, taken before or after stereotactic body radiation therapy (not recorded which). This chain joins TRBV28 and TRBJ2-1; D tentatively fits TRBD1 or TRBD2 (5 bases each). The sequence was collected from a donor of 50 years or more with non-small cell lung cancer. The CDR3 coding sequence is TGTGCCAGCAGTCCCCCGTTATGGGGCGGACTGGAGCAGTTCTTC. Its protein is CASSPPLWGGLEQFF.